This T cell receptor beta chain was obtained from a study of T cell repertoires and HLA-DP antigens. Study in general: Transduced HeLa cells presented HLA-DP to CD4+ T cells. Average DNA input: approximately 240 ng for CD137+CD4+ sorts, 1,000 to 1,500 ng pre-culture.

Comment on this clone: Its cognate antigen is unknown.

Whole-study results and caveats: Sorted CD137+ clonality was around 0.36 for both alloantigens, versus about 0.042 pre-culture. A non-physiological HeLa system presented antigen to total CD4+ responders.

Germline V gene sequence: CDR1 MNHNS, CDR2 SASEGT. Trimming took 6 bases from V and 7 from J; bases not matched to a gene: 1. The CDR3 extends over 13 amino acids. The protocol was immunoSEQ multiplex PCR, while the TCRdb copy is restricted to in-frame clones and leaves out a portion. This sample has some 89,000 clones, with approximately 89% found just once. This clonotype originated in a man in his fifties in good health and CMV-seronegative. The chain has TRBV6-1 and TRBJ1-6, with TRBD1 identical over 9 bases. Sequencing was carried out using CD4+ T cells from PBMCs. The CDR3 nucleotides read TGTGCCAGCAGCGGGACAGGGAATTCACCCCTCCACTTT. Translating gives CASSGTGNSPLHF.